This TCR beta chain was captured in a study of CD8+CD57+ T cells in acquired aplastic anemia. Patients picked for sequencing had shown CD8+CD57+ cell expansion detected by flow cytometry. In all patients, the disease was severe acquired aplastic anemia. With 6 bases clipped from V and 5 bases from J, the junction kept 9 bases outside the gene matches. Germline CDR1 SNHLY, CDR2 FYNNEI. The CDR3 is 15 amino acids. Genomic DNA was employed as the template in profiling TCR beta VDJ and CDR3. TCRdb itself ran the reads through MiXCR, one entry per CDR3 protein. The table lists over 150,000 distinct CDR3 sequences, 65% to 75% of them singletons.

This TCR was recovered from a human donor with aplastic anemia. The sample taken for sequencing was sorted CD4+, CD8+, or CD8+CD57+ T cells (not recorded which) from PBMCs. This chain connects TRBV2 to TRBJ1-2; 10 bases fit TRBD1. CDR3 sequence reads: CASSAGTGALYGYTF. CDR3 DNA sequence: TGTGCCAGCAGCGCCGGGACAGGGGCTTTGTATGGCTACACCTTC.